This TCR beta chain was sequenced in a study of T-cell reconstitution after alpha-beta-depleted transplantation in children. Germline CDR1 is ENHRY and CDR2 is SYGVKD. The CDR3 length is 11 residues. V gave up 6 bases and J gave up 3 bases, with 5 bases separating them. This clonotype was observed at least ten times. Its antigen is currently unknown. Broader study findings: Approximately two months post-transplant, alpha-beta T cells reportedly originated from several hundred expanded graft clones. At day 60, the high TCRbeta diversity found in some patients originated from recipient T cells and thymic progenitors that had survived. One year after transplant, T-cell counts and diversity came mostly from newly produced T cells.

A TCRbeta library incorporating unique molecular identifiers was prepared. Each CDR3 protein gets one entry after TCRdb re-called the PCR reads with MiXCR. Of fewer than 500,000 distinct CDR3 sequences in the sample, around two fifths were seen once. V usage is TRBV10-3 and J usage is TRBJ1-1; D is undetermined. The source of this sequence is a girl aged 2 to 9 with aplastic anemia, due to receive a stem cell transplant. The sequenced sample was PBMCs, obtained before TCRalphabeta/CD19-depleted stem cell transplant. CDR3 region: CAIREYTEAFF. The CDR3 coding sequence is TGTGCCATCAGAGAATACACTGAAGCTTTCTTT.